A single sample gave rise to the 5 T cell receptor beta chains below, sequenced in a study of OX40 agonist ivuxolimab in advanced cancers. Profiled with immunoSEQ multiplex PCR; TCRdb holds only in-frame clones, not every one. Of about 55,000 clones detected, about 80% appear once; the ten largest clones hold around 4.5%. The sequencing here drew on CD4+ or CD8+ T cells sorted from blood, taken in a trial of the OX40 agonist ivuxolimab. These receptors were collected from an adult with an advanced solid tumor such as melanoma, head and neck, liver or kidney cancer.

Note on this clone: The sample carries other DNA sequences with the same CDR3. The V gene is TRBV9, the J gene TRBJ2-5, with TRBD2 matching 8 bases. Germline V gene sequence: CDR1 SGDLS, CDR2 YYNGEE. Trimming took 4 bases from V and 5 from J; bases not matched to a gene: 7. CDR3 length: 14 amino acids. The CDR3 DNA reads TGTGCCAGCAGCCCCGGGACTAGGTGGGAGACCCAGTACTTC. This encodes CASSPGTRWETQYF.

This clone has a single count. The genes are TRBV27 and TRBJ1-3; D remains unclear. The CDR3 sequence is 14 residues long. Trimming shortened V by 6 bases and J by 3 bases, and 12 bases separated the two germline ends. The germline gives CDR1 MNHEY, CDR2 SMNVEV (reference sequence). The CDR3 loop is CASSPYFNGNTIYF. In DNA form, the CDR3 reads TGTGCCAGCAGCCCCTATTTTAATGGAAACACCATATATTTT.

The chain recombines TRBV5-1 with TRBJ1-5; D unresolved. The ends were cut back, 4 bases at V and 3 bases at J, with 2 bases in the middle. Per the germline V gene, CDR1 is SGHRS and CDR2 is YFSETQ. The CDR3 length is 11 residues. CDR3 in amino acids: CASSPNQPQHF. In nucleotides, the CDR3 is TGCGCCAGCAGCCCCAATCAGCCCCAGCATTTT.

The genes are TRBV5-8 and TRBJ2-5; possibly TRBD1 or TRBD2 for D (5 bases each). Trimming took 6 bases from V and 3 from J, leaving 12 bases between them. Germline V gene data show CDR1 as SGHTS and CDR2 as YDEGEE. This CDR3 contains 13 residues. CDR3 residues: CASNPGPKETQYF. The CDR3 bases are TGTGCCAGCAACCCGGGGCCCAAAGAGACCCAGTACTTC.

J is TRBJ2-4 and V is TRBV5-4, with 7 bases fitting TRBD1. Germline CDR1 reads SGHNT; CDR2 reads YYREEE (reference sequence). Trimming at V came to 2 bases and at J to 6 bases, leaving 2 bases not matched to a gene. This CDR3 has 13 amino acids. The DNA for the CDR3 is TGTGCCAGCAGCTTATCAGGGGGAAACATTCAGTACTTC. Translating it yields CASSLSGGNIQYF.